This T cell receptor (beta chain) came from a study of cytomegalovirus exposure and HLA in healthy donors. For this clone: Its antigen remains unidentified.

Primers: 60 Vbeta forward and 13 Jbeta reverse. Sequenced by immunoSEQ multiplex PCR; TCRdb stores in-frame clones only, minus some. The table has under 200,000 clones, 75% to 90% seen once. Overall study results and limits: CMV serostatus was the sole immune exposure data available. According to the study, roughly 160 TCR beta chains were cytomegalovirus-associated. The authors assumed roughly uniform sequencing depth across donors for presence/absence analyses.

Sequencing used PBMCs. The clonotype comes from a woman under 40 in good health and CMV-seronegative.

The CDR3 protein is CASSLTGAGNTIYF. CDR3 DNA sequence: TGTGCCAGCAGTCTTACAGGGGCTGGAAACACCATATATTTT. This chain uses TRBV28 with TRBJ1-3; 7 bases line up with TRBD1. After removal of 5 bases from V and 2 bases from J, the junction contained 3 bases not matched to a gene. The germline V gene encodes CDR1 MDHEN and CDR2 SYDVKM. CDR3 length: 14 amino acids.